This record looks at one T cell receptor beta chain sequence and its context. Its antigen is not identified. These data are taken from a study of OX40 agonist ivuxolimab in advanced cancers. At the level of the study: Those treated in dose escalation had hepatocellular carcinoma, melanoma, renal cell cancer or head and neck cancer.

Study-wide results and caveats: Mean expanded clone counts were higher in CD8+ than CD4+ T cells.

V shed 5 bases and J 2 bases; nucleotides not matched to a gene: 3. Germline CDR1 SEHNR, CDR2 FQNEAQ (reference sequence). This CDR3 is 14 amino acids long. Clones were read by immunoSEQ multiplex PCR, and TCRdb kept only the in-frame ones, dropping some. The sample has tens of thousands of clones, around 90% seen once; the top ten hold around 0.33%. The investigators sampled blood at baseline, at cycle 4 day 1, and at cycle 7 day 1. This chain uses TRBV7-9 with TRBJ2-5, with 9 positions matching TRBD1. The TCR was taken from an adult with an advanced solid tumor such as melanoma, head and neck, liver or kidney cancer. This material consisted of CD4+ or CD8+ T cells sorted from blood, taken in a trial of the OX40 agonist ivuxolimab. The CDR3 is CASSPGQGQETQYF. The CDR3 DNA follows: TGTGCCAGCAGCCCGGGACAGGGACAAGAGACCCAGTACTTC.